Listed below are T cell receptor beta chains from one sample, sequenced in a study of blood T cells in healthy people across ages. One entry per CDR3 protein, called by TCRdb with MiXCR from the 5' RACE reads. The data contain 600,000 to 1,000,000 distinct CDR3 sequences, around 25% of them singletons. This sample also belongs to another study, concerning T cells of mothers and their children.

Sequencing input: blood. Receptors originate from a boy between 10 and 17 years old in good health. CDR3s include the opening cysteine and the closing phenylalanine or tryptophan. A D gene is named only where the DNA matches it firmly. Clone size is stated in some rows and not others, as once, few, many or a class when expanded.

TRBJ2-5,NA,few,TRBV12-3/TRBV12-4,TGTGCCAGCCTGGCGAGAGAGGGGGGGGCCCCCAACGGCCAGTACTTC,CASLAREGGAPNGQYF
TRBJ2-5,NA,NA,TRBV5-5,TGTGCCAGCAGGGGGGTAGGTTTGGAGACCCAGTACTTC,CASRGVGLETQYF
TRBJ2-7,NA,NA,TRBV7-2,TGTGCCAGCAGCCCCGAGCGGGTAAACTCTGGGATCTCCTACGAGCAGTACTTC,CASSPERVNSGISYEQYF
TRBJ2-3,NA,few,TRBV28,TGTGCCATTGGTGGCTTGAACTTAGATACGCCGTATTTT,CAIGGLNLDTPYF
TRBJ2-1,NA,NA,TRBV19,TGTGCCAGTAGTATGCTCCCTTACAATGAGCAGTTCTTC,CASSMLPYNEQFF
TRBJ2-2,NA,NA,TRBV7-2,TGTGCCAGCAGCTTCGTGGGTCCCGGGGAACTGTTTTTT,CASSFVGPGELFF
TRBJ2-7,TRBD1,NA,TRBV18,TGTGCCAGCTCACAGGTCGACAGGGGCTACGAGCAGTACTTC,CASSQVDRGYEQYF
TRBJ2-7,NA,few,TRBV6-5,TGTGCCAGCAGGACGGGTAACGAGCAGTACTTC,CASRTGNEQYF
TRBJ1-5,NA,few,TRBV28,TGTGCCAGCAGTCTTAGGACGGTTGGCAATCAGCCCCAGCATTTT,CASSLRTVGNQPQHF
TRBJ1-2,NA,NA,TRBV4-3,TGCGCCAGCAGCCAAGGGGCGGATAACTATGGCTACACCTTC,CASSQGADNYGYTF
TRBJ2-3,TRBD1,NA,TRBV20-1,TGCAGTGCCAACCCCCGGGACAGGATTCTAGATACGCAGTATTTT,CSANPRDRILDTQYF
TRBJ2-5,NA,few,TRBV6-6,TGTGCCAGCCGCCGGACAGCGAAGGAAGAGACCCAGTACTTC,CASRRTAKEETQYF
TRBJ1-2,NA,NA,TRBV10-3,TGTGCCCCCAGCGGAGTTGGCCCAAGAGACTATGGCTACACCTTC,CAPSGVGPRDYGYTF
TRBJ2-7,NA,few,TRBV15,TGTGCCACCAGCAGAGATCTTGGGGGTAGCTCCTACGAGCAGTACTTC,CATSRDLGGSSYEQYF
TRBJ2-2,NA,NA,TRBV18,TGTGCCGGCTCACGGACCTCTGAAACCGGGGAGCTGTTTTTT,CAGSRTSETGELFF
TRBJ2-5,NA,NA,TRBV11-2,TGTGCCAGCAGCCCGTCCCGAGTTAGGGAGACCCAGTACTTC,CASSPSRVRETQYF
TRBJ2-7,NA,few,TRBV27,TGTGCCAGCAGCCAAAGGGGCCCAGGCTACGAGCAGTACTTC,CASSQRGPGYEQYF
TRBJ2-3,TRBD1,NA,TRBV6-1,TGTGCCAGCAGTTCCCCGGGACAGGGAGTCGATACGCAGTATTTT,CASSSPGQGVDTQYF
TRBJ2-1,NA,NA,TRBV2,TGTGCCAGCAGTGAAGAGGCAGGGGGAGGGTATGAGCAGTTCTTC,CASSEEAGGGYEQFF
TRBJ2-6,TRBD1,NA,TRBV6-2/TRBV6-3,TGTGCCAGCAGATGGACAGGGTCTGGGGCCAACGTCCTGACTTTC,CASRWTGSGANVLTF
TRBJ2-3,NA,NA,TRBV7-9,TGTGCCAGCAGCTTAGTTCTGGGGCGGGCAGATACGCAGTATTTT,CASSLVLGRADTQYF
TRBJ2-7,NA,few,TRBV6-2/TRBV6-3,TGTGCCAGCACTTTTGGCGGGCCGGGCCAAATCTACGAGCAGTACTTC,CASTFGGPGQIYEQYF
TRBJ2-1,NA,NA,TRBV15,TGTGCCACCAGCAAAGAGTACGAGGGGAGCGATGAGCAGTTCTTC,CATSKEYEGSDEQFF
TRBJ2-7,NA,NA,TRBV7-9,TGTGCCAGCAGCCCGAGCGCCGGGGTCGAGCAGTACTTC,CASSPSAGVEQYF
TRBJ1-4,NA,few,TRBV29-1,TGCAGCTGGACCAGGGGCGAAAAACTGTTTTTT,CSWTRGEKLFF
TRBJ2-7,TRBD2,many,TRBV20-1,TGCAGTGCTAGTCACCCGGGACTAGCGGGGGGCTCCGAGCAGTACTTC,CSASHPGLAGGSEQYF
TRBJ2-7,NA,few,TRBV21-1,TGTGCCAGCAGCTCCCGACCCCAAGGTGTTCTCGAGCAGTACTTC,CASSSRPQGVLEQYF
TRBJ2-5,NA,NA,TRBV9,TGTGCCAGCAGCTTTGGACAAACAGAAGAGACCCAGTACTTC,CASSFGQTEETQYF
TRBJ2-5,TRBD1,few,TRBV28,TGTGCCAGCAGTTTCCATCAGGGGGTGGGGGAGACCCAGTACTTC,CASSFHQGVGETQYF
TRBJ1-3,NA,few,TRBV6-1,TGTGCCAGCAGTGATTCCACGCTACGCAACACCATATATTTT,CASSDSTLRNTIYF
TRBJ2-1,NA,few,TRBV29-1,TGCAGCGTTTATCCTCCAAGCTCCTACAATGAGCAGTTCTTC,CSVYPPSSYNEQFF
TRBJ2-7,TRBD1,few,TRBV4-1,TGCGCCAGCAGCCAAGACTGGGACAGGGATGGGTACGAGCAGTACTTC,CASSQDWDRDGYEQYF
TRBJ2-5,NA,few,TRBV15,TGTGCCACCAGTCGGAGAACGGAGACCCAGTACTTC,CATSRRTETQYF
TRBJ2-6,NA,few,TRBV28,TGTGCCAGCAGTTTTCCTGTCGTGAGGGGGGCCAACGTCCTGACTTTC,CASSFPVVRGANVLTF
TRBJ2-5,NA,NA,TRBV29-1,TGCAGCGTTGAAAGTATCTCCGACGGGGAGACCCAGTACTTC,CSVESISDGETQYF
TRBJ2-3,TRBD1,NA,TRBV9,TGTGCCAGCAGCCCAGGGGGCGGGGCACCAGATACGCAGTATTTT,CASSPGGGAPDTQYF
TRBJ1-1,NA,NA,TRBV24-1,TGTGCCACCATAATGGGGGGTCGGCCTGAAGCTTTCTTT,CATIMGGRPEAFF
TRBJ2-6,NA,NA,TRBV9,TGTGCCAGCAGCCCTGTCTTGTGGGACCACACCAACTCTGGGGCCAACGTCCTGACTTTC,CASSPVLWDHTNSGANVLTF
TRBJ1-1,NA,NA,TRBV12-3/TRBV12-4,TGTGCCAGCAGTTTACTGGGGTTCGGGACTGAAGCTTTCTTT,CASSLLGFGTEAFF
TRBJ2-1,NA,NA,TRBV28,TGTGCCAGCAGTATAAGCCTCTCTGATGAGCAGTTCTTC,CASSISLSDEQFF
TRBJ2-5,NA,NA,TRBV28,TGTGCCAGCAGTCCGGGAGGACAGGGAGGAGAGACCCAGTACTTC,CASSPGGQGGETQYF
TRBJ1-3,NA,few,TRBV7-2,TGTGCCAGCAGCTTAGGACGGAACAGAAACACCATATATTTT,CASSLGRNRNTIYF
TRBJ2-5,NA,NA,TRBV12-5,TGTGCTACCATCGCCCAGTACTTC,CATIAQYF
TRBJ2-1,TRBD2,few,TRBV7-9,TGTGCCAGCAGCCCCGGGACTAGCGCACACAATGAGCAGTTCTTC,CASSPGTSAHNEQFF
TRBJ2-7,TRBD1,few,TRBV7-9,TGTGCCAGCAGCTTAGCGTTTCTAGGACAGGGGACCCCCTACGAGCAGTACTTC,CASSLAFLGQGTPYEQYF
TRBJ1-5,TRBD1,NA,TRBV6-2/TRBV6-3,TGTGCCAGCAGTTACTCAACAGGGGGGTCGTCTAGGAATCAGCCCCAGCATTTT,CASSYSTGGSSRNQPQHF
TRBJ2-7,NA,NA,TRBV12-3/TRBV12-4,TGTGCCAGCAGTTTCGGGACCGCGACCTACGAGCAGTACTTC,CASSFGTATYEQYF
TRBJ2-2,TRBD2,few,TRBV20-1,TGCAGTGCCTATCCTAGCGGGAGGGAAGACACCGGGGAGCTGTTTTTT,CSAYPSGREDTGELFF
TRBJ2-1,NA,NA,TRBV28,TGTGCCAGCAGCCTGAGTGGGGAAACATACAATGAGCAGTTCTTC,CASSLSGETYNEQFF
TRBJ1-4,NA,few,TRBV4-3,TGCGCCAGCAGCCAAGGACAGGCTACAACTAATGAAAAACTGTTTTTT,CASSQGQATTNEKLFF
TRBJ2-5,NA,NA,TRBV20-1,TGCAGTGCCTTAGCTCCGGGGGGCCTTGAGACCCAGTACTTC,CSALAPGGLETQYF
TRBJ2-1,TRBD1,NA,TRBV28,TGTGCCAGCAGCTTATCAGGGGGTAACTACAATGAGCAGTTCTTC,CASSLSGGNYNEQFF
TRBJ2-3,NA,many,TRBV7-3,TGTGCCAGCAGCTTGAGCAGCAGCACAGATACGCAGTATTTT,CASSLSSSTDTQYF
TRBJ1-1,NA,NA,TRBV29-1,TGCAGCGTTCAGTCACCGAACACTGAAGCTTTCTTT,CSVQSPNTEAFF
TRBJ2-1,TRBD2,NA,TRBV27,TGTGCCAGCACCACGCGACTAGCAGGTTACAATGAGCAGTTCTTC,CASTTRLAGYNEQFF
TRBJ1-1,NA,NA,TRBV5-6,TGTGCCAGCAGCGTCACCACATGGGACGGTACTGAAGCTTTCTTT,CASSVTTWDGTEAFF
TRBJ2-1,NA,NA,TRBV4-2,TGTGCCAGCAGCCAAGATCCCGACGAGCTTTACAATGAGCAGTTCTTC,CASSQDPDELYNEQFF
TRBJ2-5,NA,NA,TRBV7-9,TGTGCCAGCAGCTTAGCGGTTGGCGGGGCTTTCCAAGAGACCCAGTACTTC,CASSLAVGGAFQETQYF
TRBJ2-1,TRBD2,once,TRBV7-2,TGTGCCAGCAGCCCACCAGGACTAGCGGGAGTAGGTGAGCAGTTCTTC,CASSPPGLAGVGEQFF
TRBJ2-3,NA,few,TRBV7-6,TGTGCCAGCAGCTCTTACCCAATGGATACGCAGTATTTT,CASSSYPMDTQYF